These 24 T cell receptor beta chains share one sample of origin, sequenced in a study of T cells expressing NK-cell markers. For each CDR3 protein, TCRdb gives one entry from its re-call of the 5' RACE reads, without DNA. Its clone listing holds around 470,000 distinct CDR3 sequences. Sequencing used blood T cells: a sorted CD56 or NKG2C T cell subset, CD4+ or CD8+ T cells, or bulk PBMC T cells (not recorded which). The receptors come from a woman aged 45-60 years in good health.

V usage is TRBV5-1 and J usage is TRBJ2-2; there is no DNA to check the TCRdb D call of TRBD1. The CDR3 has 16 amino acids. From germline, CDR1 is SGHRS and CDR2 YFSETQ. The CDR3 loop reads CASSLEKGRVTGELFF. Drawing the rest from reference TRBV5-1 and TRBJ2-2, the complete variable domain is KAGVTQTPRYLIKTRGQQVTLSCSPISGHRSVSWYQQTPGQGLQFLFEYFSETQRNKGNFPGRFSGRQFSNSRSEMNVSTLELGDSALYLCASSLEKGRVTGELFFGEGSRLTVL.

The V call is TRBV12-3 or TRBV12-4, the J call TRBJ2-3; the D gene TCRdb calls, TRBD1, cannot be checked with no DNA. The CDR3 length is 19 residues. The chain's CDR3 is CASSLIDLGRSELTDTQYF.

This chain joins TRBV21-1 and TRBJ2-2; TCRdb's D gene call, TRBD1, goes unchecked for lack of DNA. TRBV21-1 is noted as a pseudogene. This CDR3 comprises 17 residues. The CDR3 sequence is CASSKGGTGGCTGELFF.

V gene TRBV5-1 combines with J gene TRBJ2-7; TCRdb calls TRBD2, which cannot be checked without DNA. CDR1 and CDR2 from the germline V gene are SGHRS and YFSETQ. The CDR3 sequence is 15 residues long. CDR3: CASSLVASGSVEQYF.

V gene TRBV5-1 combines with J gene TRBJ2-5. Germline assignment: CDR1 SGHRS and CDR2 YFSETQ. CDR3 length: 15 residues. The CDR3 protein is CASSNRLARQETQYF.

The rearrangement uses TRBV9 and TRBJ1-2; TCRdb indicates TRBD1, and absent DNA this call remains unverified. The CDR3 is 16 residues long. CDR1 is SGDLS and CDR2 is YYNGEE in the germline V gene. This CDR3 reads CASSDKRTGTNYGYTF.

The CDR3 sequence is CASSEYRLAGNYEQFF. The chain recombines TRBV25-1 with TRBJ2-1; TCRdb selects TRBD2, and the lack of DNA leaves this call unchecked. Germline values: CDR1 MGHDK, CDR2 SYGVNS. This CDR3 region has 16 residues.

This chain uses TRBV3-1 with TRBJ1-1. In germline, CDR1 is LGHDT, CDR2 YNNKEL (reference sequence). The CDR3 sequence is 13 residues long. CDR3 region: CASSQDHQSEAFF.

CDR3 residues: CAISDRVGTSGYEQYF. The chain couples TRBV10-3 to TRBJ2-7; TCRdb outputs TRBD2, but without DNA this stays unchecked. This CDR3 region has 16 residues. CDR1 is ENHRY, CDR2 SYGVKD, per germline.

The genes are TRBV12-3 or TRBV12-4 and TRBJ2-2. The CDR3 has 14 residues. The CDR3 sequence is CASSPTASVGELFF.

This chain connects TRBV4-1 to TRBJ1-6. Germline V gene sequence: CDR1 MGHRA, CDR2 YSYEKL. The CDR3 runs to 17 residues. This chain's CDR3 is CASSQDHQLLRNSPLHF.

This chain uses TRBV15 with TRBJ1-6. There are 12 residues in the CDR3. Per the germline V gene, CDR1 is LNHNV and CDR2 is YYDKDF (reference sequence). CDR3 sequence reads: CATSSSTSPLHF. The variable domain in full, with the rest retrieved from reference TRBV15 and TRBJ1-6, is DAMVIQNPRYQVTQFGKPVTLSCSQTLNHNVMYWYQQKSSQAPKLLFHYYDKDFNNEADTPDNFQSRRPNTSFCFLDIRSPGLGDTAMYLCATSSSTSPLHFGNGTRLTVT.

This chain uses TRBV10-1 with TRBJ2-5; checking the TCRdb D call of TRBD2 is not possible without DNA. Germline V lookup: CDR1 WNHNN, CDR2 SYGVQD (reference sequence). The CDR3 loop spans 14 amino acids. The CDR3: CASSRSVAAETQYF.

The chain couples TRBV11-2 to TRBJ2-3. This CDR3 comprises 13 residues. Germline V lookup: CDR1 SGHAT, CDR2 FQNNGV. This CDR3 is CASSPQNSDTQYF.

V gene TRBV12-3 or TRBV12-4 combines with J gene TRBJ2-3; the D call from TCRdb, TRBD2, cannot be confirmed without DNA. The CDR3 loop spans 16 amino acids. The CDR3 sequence: CASSLDTGGSTDTQYF.

The chain links TRBV5-1 to TRBJ2-1; TCRdb picks TRBD2, but there is no DNA to check that call. Germline CDR1 is SGHRS and CDR2 is YFSETQ. There are 13 residues in the CDR3. The CDR3 loop is CASSSLGGGEQFF.

This sequence joins TRBV12-3 or TRBV12-4 and TRBJ1-2; TCRdb's assignment of TRBD1 cannot be checked, as there is no DNA. This CDR3 contains 13 residues. This CDR3 reads CASSLVGAWGYTF.

This chain joins TRBV11-2 and TRBJ1-1. The CDR3 length is 13 residues. Germline values: CDR1 SGHAT, CDR2 FQNNGV. CDR3 residues: CASSLELSIEAFF.

The genes are TRBV2 and TRBJ2-1. This CDR3 spans 14 amino acids. Germline-derived CDR1 and CDR2 are SNHLY and FYNNEI. CDR3 in amino acids: CASSVFRGYNEQFF.

This chain connects TRBV6-6 to TRBJ2-7; TCRdb returns TRBD1, unconfirmable since there is no DNA. CDR1 is MNHNY and CDR2 is SVGAGI in the germline V gene (reference sequence). The CDR3 loop spans 12 amino acids. CDR3 sequence: CASSTTGQEQYF.

The chain joins TRBV6-5 to TRBJ2-7; with no DNA, the TCRdb D assignment of TRBD2 cannot be verified. The CDR3 runs 14 residues. Looked up from germline, CDR1 is MNHEY and CDR2 is SVGAGI. The CDR3 loop reads CASRPRLVSYEQYF.

The rearrangement links TRBV24-1 to TRBJ2-3. The V gene's germline CDR1 is KGHDR and CDR2 SFDVKD. This CDR3 spans 16 amino acids. CDR3 loop: CATSDNRGSRPDTQYF.

This rearrangement joins TRBV5-1 to TRBJ2-3; with no DNA, the TCRdb D assignment of TRBD1 cannot be verified. This CDR3 has 14 amino acids. Germline CDR1 and CDR2: SGHRS and YFSETQ. CDR3 sequence reads: CASTKGLHTDTQYF.

This sequence joins TRBV15 and TRBJ1-3; TCRdb's D call of TRBD1 is untestable without DNA. The CDR3 covers 15 residues. The germline V gene has CDR1 LNHNV and CDR2 YYDKDF (reference sequence). Here the CDR3 reads CATSRDLGPGNTIYF.